A selection of T cell receptor beta chains follows, all from one sample in a study of glioma-infiltrating T cells after dendritic cell vaccination. The table came from immunoSEQ multiplex PCR; TCRdb's copy has only in-frame clones and leaves some out. The data contain fewer than 75,000 clones, 65% to 90% of them seen just once; the ten biggest clones take up around 8%. The source material was blood, sampled before dendritic cell vaccination. The receptors come from a human donor with glioblastoma. Each CDR3 is given with its conserved first and last residue. Fields, in order: clone size, D gene, V gene, J gene, CDR3 protein, CDR3 DNA. D genes are given only for firm matches. Some rows mark clone size as missing; the rest say once, few, many or name a class of expanded clone.

once	.	TRBV6-5	TRBJ1-5	CASSYSSRGNQPQHF	TGTGCCAGCAGTTACTCGAGCAGGGGAAATCAGCCCCAGCATTTT
.	.	TRBV10-3	TRBJ1-1	CAISDGYADTEAFF	TGTGCCATCAGTGATGGGTATGCGGACACTGAAGCTTTCTTT
.	TRBD1	TRBV27	TRBJ2-7	CASSSRTGLASYEQYF	TGTGCCAGCAGTTCCCGGACAGGGCTTGCTTCCTACGAGCAGTACTTC
few	.	TRBV6-1	TRBJ1-4	CSSTSQGGGEKLFF	TGTTCAAGCACCAGTCAGGGAGGCGGTGAAAAACTGTTTTTT
once	TRBD1	TRBV29-1	TRBJ1-2	CSVAEGAGYTF	TGCAGCGTTGCTGAGGGGGCGGGCTACACCTTC
.	.	TRBV19	TRBJ1-2	CAGSTGGYGYTF	TGTGCCGGGTCGACGGGTGGCTATGGCTACACCTTC
.	TRBD1	TRBV7-3	TRBJ1-1	CASSATGIDSEAFF	TGTGCCAGCAGCGCGACAGGGATAGATTCTGAAGCTTTCTTT
.	TRBD1	TRBV29-1	TRBJ1-2	CSVEDPDRGLAGYTF	TGCAGCGTTGAAGATCCTGACAGGGGGCTGGCTGGCTACACCTTC
once	.	TRBV4-2	TRBJ1-4	CASSQGSATNEKLFF	TGTGCCAGCAGCCAAGGATCAGCAACTAATGAAAAACTGTTTTTT
.	TRBD2	TRBV9	TRBJ2-2	CASSVVTAGGQNTGELFF	TGTGCCAGCAGCGTAGTGACAGCGGGGGGGCAGAACACCGGGGAGCTGTTTTTT
.	TRBD1	TRBV6-6	TRBJ1-6	CASSLDRGGNSPLHF	TGTGCCAGCAGTCTCGACAGGGGAGGGAATTCACCCCTCCACTTT
once	TRBD1	TRBV4-3	TRBJ1-2	CASSQEAGQGRGHTF	TGCGCCAGCAGCCAAGAAGCCGGACAGGGGAGAGGCCACACCTTC
.	TRBD1	TRBV28	TRBJ1-2	CASSFEGTGYGYTF	TGTGCCAGCAGTTTTGAAGGGACAGGCTATGGCTACACCTTC
once	.	TRBV6-1	TRBJ1-1	CASSYEDTDTEAFF	TGTGCCAGCAGTTATGAGGACACTGACACTGAAGCTTTCTTT
.	.	TRBV6-1	TRBJ1-1	CASSEARQGTEAFF	TGTGCCAGCAGTGAAGCTCGGCAGGGGACTGAAGCTTTCTTT
few	.	TRBV6-5	TRBJ1-5	CASRAQVNSNQPQHF	TGTGCCAGCAGGGCACAGGTCAATAGCAATCAGCCCCAGCATTTT
.	TRBD1	TRBV2	TRBJ2-2	CASRDPTGDTGELFF	TGTGCCAGCAGGGATCCGACAGGGGATACCGGGGAGCTGTTTTTT
.	TRBD1	TRBV29-1	TRBJ2-7	CSAKDRGISYEQYF	TGCAGCGCTAAGGACAGGGGAATCTCCTACGAGCAGTACTTC
.	TRBD2	TRBV7-8	TRBJ2-3	CASSGGGTGDTQYF	TGTGCCAGCAGCGGCGGGGGGACGGGGGATACGCAGTATTTT
.	.	TRBV7-9	TRBJ1-5	CASSLVGMGRGSNQPQHF	TGTGCCAGCAGCTTAGTAGGGATGGGCAGGGGAAGCAATCAGCCCCAGCATTTT
.	.	TRBV9	TRBJ1-2	CASSAEDSFASGYTF	TGTGCCAGCAGCGCCGAGGACAGTTTCGCAAGTGGCTACACCTTC
once	.	TRBV7-2	TRBJ2-7	CASSPDRTDSYEQYF	TGTGCCAGCAGCCCAGATAGGACAGACTCCTACGAGCAGTACTTC
few	.	TRBV2	TRBJ2-5	CASSRDSQETQYF	TGTGCCAGCAGTCGGGACTCCCAAGAGACCCAGTACTTC
once	TRBD1	TRBV6-6	TRBJ1-3	CASRADRVHPGNTIYF	TGTGCCAGCAGGGCGGACAGGGTTCACCCTGGAAACACCATATATTTT
few	.	TRBV9	TRBJ1-2	CASSSYPGGRGYGYTF	TGTGCCAGCAGCTCCTACCCGGGAGGCAGGGGCTATGGCTACACCTTC
.	TRBD1	TRBV27	TRBJ1-2	CASSSPGQGAEGYTF	TGTGCCAGCAGTTCCCCGGGACAGGGAGCGGAGGGCTACACCTTC
once	.	TRBV4-1	TRBJ1-5	CASSQEDRDNQPQHF	TGCGCCAGCAGCCAAGAAGACAGAGACAATCAGCCCCAGCATTTT
.	.	TRBV6-1	TRBJ2-7	CASSASNYYEQYF	TGTGCCAGCAGTGCCTCAAACTACTACGAGCAGTACTTC
.	.	TRBV5-1	TRBJ1-6	CASSSGDTGSSYNSPLHF	TGCGCCAGCAGCTCAGGGGACACGGGGAGCTCCTATAATTCACCCCTCCACTTT
few	.	TRBV30	TRBJ1-2	CAWSVVGFGEGYTF	TGTGCCTGGAGTGTAGTCGGTTTCGGGGAGGGCTACACCTTC
.	.	TRBV7-2	TRBJ1-1	CASSLGGGNTEAFF	TGTGCCAGCAGCTTAGGGGGGGGGAACACTGAAGCTTTCTTT
.	.	TRBV7-6	TRBJ1-6	CASSDSSSYNSPLHF	TGTGCCAGCAGCGACAGTAGCTCCTATAATTCACCCCTCCACTTT
.	.	TRBV27	TRBJ1-1	CASGLQRTTYNTEAFF	TGTGCCAGCGGACTACAAAGGACAACGTATAACACTGAAGCTTTCTTT
.	.	TRBV6-5	TRBJ1-6	CASSQGRGSPLHF	TGTGCCAGCAGTCAGGGGAGGGGTTCACCCCTCCACTTT
.	.	TRBV30	TRBJ1-6	CAWTRRGAQGSPLHF	TGTGCCTGGACACGACGGGGGGCACAGGGTTCACCCCTCCACTTT
.	.	TRBV5-1	TRBJ2-7	CASSVQGTRDEQYF	TGCGCCAGCAGCGTACAGGGTACGAGGGACGAGCAGTACTTC
.	TRBD1	TRBV9	TRBJ1-1	CASQPGQANTEAFF	TGTGCCAGCCAACCGGGACAGGCGAACACTGAAGCTTTCTTT
.	.	TRBV7-2	TRBJ1-2	CASSYRDGYGYTF	TGTGCCAGCAGCTACAGGGACGGCTATGGCTACACCTTC
.	.	TRBV5-6	TRBJ1-5	CASSLFTGRVVRGNQPQHF	TGTGCCAGCAGCTTGTTTACAGGTCGAGTGGTCAGGGGCAATCAGCCCCAGCATTTT
.	.	TRBV6-1	TRBJ2-1	CASSERTDSYNEQFF	TGTGCCAGCAGTGAAAGGACAGACTCCTACAATGAGCAGTTCTTC
.	.	TRBV5-4	TRBJ2-7	CASGTGLYEQYF	TGTGCCAGCGGAACAGGGCTCTACGAGCAGTACTTC
.	TRBD1	TRBV5-6	TRBJ1-6	CASSWDRGVSPLHF	TGTGCCAGCAGCTGGGACAGGGGCGTCTCACCCCTCCACTTT
few	TRBD2	TRBV15	TRBJ2-3	CATSRVGGGGTDTQYF	TGTGCCACCAGCAGAGTAGGCGGGGGAGGCACAGATACGCAGTATTTT
.	.	TRBV5-6	TRBJ1-1	CASRWRGTEAFF	TGTGCCAGCAGGTGGAGGGGAACTGAAGCTTTCTTT
.	.	TRBV7-2	TRBJ2-5	CASSPLRDRPETQYF	TGTGCCAGCAGCCCATTGCGGGACCGCCCAGAGACCCAGTACTTC
.	TRBD1	TRBV5-1	TRBJ1-3	CASSPTGADNSGNTIYF	TGCGCCAGCAGCCCGACAGGGGCGGATAACTCTGGAAACACCATATATTTT